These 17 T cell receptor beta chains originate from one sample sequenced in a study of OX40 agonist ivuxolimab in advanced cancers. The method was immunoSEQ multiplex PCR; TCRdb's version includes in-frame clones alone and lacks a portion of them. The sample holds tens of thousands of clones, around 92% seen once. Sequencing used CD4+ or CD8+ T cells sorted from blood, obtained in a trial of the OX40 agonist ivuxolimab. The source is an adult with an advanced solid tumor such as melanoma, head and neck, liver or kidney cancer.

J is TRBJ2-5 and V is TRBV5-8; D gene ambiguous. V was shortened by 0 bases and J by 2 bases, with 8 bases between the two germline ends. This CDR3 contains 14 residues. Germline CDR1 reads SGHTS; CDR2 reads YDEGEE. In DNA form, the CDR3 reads TGTGCCAGCAGCTTGGAGGCAGCGCAAGAGACCCAGTACTTC. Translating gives CASSLEAAQETQYF. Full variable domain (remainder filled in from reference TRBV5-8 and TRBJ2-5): EAGVTQSPTHLIKTRGQQATLRCSPISGHTSVYWYQQALGLGLQFLLWYDEGEERNRGNFPPRFSGRQFPNYSSELNVNALELEDSALYLCASSLEAAQETQYFGPGTRLLVL.

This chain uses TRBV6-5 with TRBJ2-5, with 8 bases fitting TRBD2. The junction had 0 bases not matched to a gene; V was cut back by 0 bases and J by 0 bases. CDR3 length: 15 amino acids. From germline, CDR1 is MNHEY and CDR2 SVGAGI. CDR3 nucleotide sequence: TGTGCCAGCAGTTACTCTAGCGGGGACCAAGAGACCCAGTACTTC. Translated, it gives CASSYSSGDQETQYF.

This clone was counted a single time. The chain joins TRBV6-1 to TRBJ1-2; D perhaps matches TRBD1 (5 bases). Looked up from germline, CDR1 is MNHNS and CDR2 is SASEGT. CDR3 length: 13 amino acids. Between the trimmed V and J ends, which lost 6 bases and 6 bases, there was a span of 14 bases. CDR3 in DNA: TGTGCCAGCAGCACCTACAGGTTAGATGGCTACACCTTC. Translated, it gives CASSTYRLDGYTF.

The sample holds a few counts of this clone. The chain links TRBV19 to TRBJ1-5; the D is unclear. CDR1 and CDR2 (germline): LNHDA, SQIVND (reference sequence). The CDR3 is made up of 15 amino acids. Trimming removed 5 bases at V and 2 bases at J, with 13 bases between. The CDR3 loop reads CASSFPGVGNQPQHF. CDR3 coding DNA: TGTGCCAGTAGTTTCCCTGGGGTAGGCAATCAGCCCCAGCATTTT.

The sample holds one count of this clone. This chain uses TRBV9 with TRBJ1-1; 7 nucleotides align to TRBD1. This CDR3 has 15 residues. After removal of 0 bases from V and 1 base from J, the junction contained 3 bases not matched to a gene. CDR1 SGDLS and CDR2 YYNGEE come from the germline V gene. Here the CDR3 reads CASSVAGTANTEAFF. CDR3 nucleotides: TGTGCCAGCAGCGTAGCCGGGACAGCGAACACTGAAGCTTTCTTT.

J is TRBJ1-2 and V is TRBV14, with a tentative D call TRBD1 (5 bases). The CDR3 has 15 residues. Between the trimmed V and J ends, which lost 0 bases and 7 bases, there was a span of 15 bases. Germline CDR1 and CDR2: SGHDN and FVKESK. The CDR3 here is CASSQDPTGLGGYTF. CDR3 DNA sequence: TGTGCCAGCAGCCAAGATCCTACAGGCCTCGGTGGCTACACCTTC.

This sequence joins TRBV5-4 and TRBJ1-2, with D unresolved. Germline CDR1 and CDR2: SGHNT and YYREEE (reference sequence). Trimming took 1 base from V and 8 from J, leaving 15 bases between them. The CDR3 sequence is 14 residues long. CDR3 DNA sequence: TGTGCCAGCAGCTTGATGGGTAGTGGGTTCGGCTACACCTTC. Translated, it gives CASSLMGSGFGYTF.

The CDR3 sequence: CASSLGTGGSPLHF. The CDR3 DNA reads as TGTGCCAGCAGCTTAGGGACAGGGGGATCACCCCTCCACTTT. This rearrangement joins TRBV11-2 to TRBJ1-6, with TRBD1 matching 10 bases. J lost 10 bases, V lost 1 base, and 1 base had no gene match. CDR3 length equals 14 residues. Germline CDR1 reads SGHAT; CDR2 reads FQNNGV.

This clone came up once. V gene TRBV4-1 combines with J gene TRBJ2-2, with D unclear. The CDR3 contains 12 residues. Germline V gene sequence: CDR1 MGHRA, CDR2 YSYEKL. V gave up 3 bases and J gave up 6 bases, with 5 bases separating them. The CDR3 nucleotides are TGCGCCAGCAGCCACCTCCCCGGGGAGCTGTTTTTT. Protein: CASSHLPGELFF.

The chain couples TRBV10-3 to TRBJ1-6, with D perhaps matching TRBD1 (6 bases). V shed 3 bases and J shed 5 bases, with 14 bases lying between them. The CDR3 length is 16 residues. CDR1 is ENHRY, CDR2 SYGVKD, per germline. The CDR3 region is CAISEPGAGDNSPLHF. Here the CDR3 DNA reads TGTGCCATCAGTGAACCAGGGGCGGGGGATAATTCACCCCTCCACTTT.

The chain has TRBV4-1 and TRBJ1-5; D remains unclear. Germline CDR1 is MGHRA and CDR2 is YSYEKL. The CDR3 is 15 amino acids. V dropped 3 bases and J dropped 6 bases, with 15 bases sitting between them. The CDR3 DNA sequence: TGCGCCAGCAGCCAGGAGAGTGGGTATGTTCAGCCCCAGCATTTT. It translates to CASSQESGYVQPQHF.

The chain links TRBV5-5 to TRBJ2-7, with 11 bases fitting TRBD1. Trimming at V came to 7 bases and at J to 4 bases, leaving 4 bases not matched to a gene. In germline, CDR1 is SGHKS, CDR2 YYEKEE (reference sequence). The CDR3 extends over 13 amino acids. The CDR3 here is CASGGTGGYEQYF. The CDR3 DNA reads TGTGCCAGCGGAGGGACAGGGGGGTACGAGCAGTACTTC.

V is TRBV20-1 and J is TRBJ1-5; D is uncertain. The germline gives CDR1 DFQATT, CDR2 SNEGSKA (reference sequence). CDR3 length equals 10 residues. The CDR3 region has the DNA TGCAGGCCGGCCAATCAGCCCCAGCATTTT. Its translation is CRPANQPQHF.

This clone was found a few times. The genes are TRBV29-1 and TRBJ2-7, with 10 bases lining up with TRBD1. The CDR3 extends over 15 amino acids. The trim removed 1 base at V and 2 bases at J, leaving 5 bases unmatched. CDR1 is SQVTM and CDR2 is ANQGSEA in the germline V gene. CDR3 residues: CSVEVPGQGTYEQYF. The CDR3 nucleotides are TGCAGCGTTGAAGTCCCGGGACAGGGGACCTACGAGCAGTACTTC.

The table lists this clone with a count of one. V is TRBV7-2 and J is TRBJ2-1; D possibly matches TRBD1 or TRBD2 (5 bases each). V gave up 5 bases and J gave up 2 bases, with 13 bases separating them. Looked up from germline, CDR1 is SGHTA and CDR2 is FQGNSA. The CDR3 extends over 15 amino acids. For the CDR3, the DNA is TGTGCCAGCAGCCCCGGTCGGGGCCCCTACAATGAGCAGTTCTTC. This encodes CASSPGRGPYNEQFF.

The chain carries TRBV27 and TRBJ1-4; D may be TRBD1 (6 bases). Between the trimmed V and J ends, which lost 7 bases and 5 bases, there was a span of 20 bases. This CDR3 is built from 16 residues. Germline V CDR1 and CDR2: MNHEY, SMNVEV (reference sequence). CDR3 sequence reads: CASTPGVGALNEKLFF. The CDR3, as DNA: TGTGCCAGCACCCCCGGGGTGGGGGCTTTGAATGAAAAACTGTTTTTT.

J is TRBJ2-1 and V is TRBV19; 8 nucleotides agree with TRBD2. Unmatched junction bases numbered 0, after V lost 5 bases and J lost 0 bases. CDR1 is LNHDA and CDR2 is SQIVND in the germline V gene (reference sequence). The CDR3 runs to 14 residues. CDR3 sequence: CASSLAGSYNEQFF. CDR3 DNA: TGTGCCAGTAGTCTAGCGGGCTCCTACAATGAGCAGTTCTTC. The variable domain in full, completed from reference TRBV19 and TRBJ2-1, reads DGGITQSPKYLFRKEGQNVTLSCEQNLNHDAMYWYRQDPGQGLRLIYYSQIVNDFQKGDIAEGYSVSREKKESFPLTVTSAQKNPTAFYLCASSLAGSYNEQFFGPGTRLTVL.